This passage covers 24 T cell receptor beta chains from one sample sequenced in a study of read filtering for tumor transcriptome and immune sequencing. From 350 to 500 ng of RNA, a library with molecular barcoded alpha/delta and beta/gamma adaptors was made. TCRdb processed the reads anew with MiXCR; each CDR3 protein has one entry. The repertoire has approximately 41,000 distinct CDR3 sequences, over 10% of them found once; the top ten carry 30%. The sequencing sample was made of a population of CD138-negative cells sorted from bone marrow. Receptors were obtained from a donor aged 40 or older with multiple myeloma.

Ten or more counts support this clonotype. This may come from a read error, since a much larger clone is one base off. The chain carries TRBV7-3 and TRBJ2-1; TRBD2 agrees at 7 bases. The CDR3 has 15 amino acids. V gave up 6 bases and J gave up 4 bases; unmatched junction bases: 9. Germline V CDR1 and CDR2: SGHTA, FQGTGA. CDR3 in DNA: TGTGCCAGCAGTCAGACTCGCGGGAGTTACAATGAGCAGTTCTTC. Amino acids: CASSQTRGSYNEQFF.

In its sample, this clonotype was seen a few times. V gene TRBV20-1 combines with J gene TRBJ1-5; D ambiguous. This CDR3 contains 13 residues. Germline lookup yields CDR1 DFQATT and CDR2 SNEGSKA (reference sequence). V lost 3 bases and J lost 0, with 6 bases in between. CDR3 sequence (DNA): TGCAGTGCTAGTGGCGGTAGCAATCAGCCCCAGCATTTT. Translation: CSASGGSNQPQHF.

On this clonotype itself: A far larger clone is only one base removed, so a read error is likely. The CDR3 region is CANPTVAEPDTQYF. The CDR3 DNA follows: TGTGCCAACCCGACGGTAGCGGAACCAGATACGCAGTATTTT. The rearrangement uses TRBV7-9 and TRBJ2-3, with a weak D call TRBD2 (6 bases). The CDR3 consists of 14 residues. Germline V gene data show CDR1 as SEHNR and CDR2 as FQNEAQ (reference sequence). Deletions cut 10 bases from V and 4 bases from J, with 18 bases between.

Many counts were recorded for this clonotype. The CDR3 DNA follows: TGTGCCTGGAGTGTACAGGGACTTATCTACACCTTC. Amino acid sequence: CAWSVQGLIYTF. The rearrangement links TRBV30 to TRBJ1-2, with D possibly matching TRBD1 (6 bases). Germline values: CDR1 GTSNPN, CDR2 SVGIG (reference sequence). This CDR3 has 12 amino acids. The V end was cut by 0 bases, the J end by 10 bases, with 12 bases between.

With regard to this clonotype: Just one base apart from a much larger clone, this may be a read error. This chain connects TRBV5-1 to TRBJ2-1, with D possibly matching TRBD2 (6 bases). The CDR3 consists of 15 residues. V was pared by 0 bases and J by 5 bases, with 12 bases between. CDR1 is SGHRS, CDR2 YFSETQ, per germline. The CDR3 DNA reads TGCGCCAGCAGCTTGGACGGGAGCGCTCACAATGAGCAGTTCTTC. Its protein product is CASSLDGSAHNEQFF.

This clonotype was detected many times. The chain carries TRBV29-1 and TRBJ2-1; the D gene could be TRBD1 or TRBD2 (6 bases each). Per the germline V gene, CDR1 is SQVTM and CDR2 is ANQGSEA. V shed 6 bases and J shed 6 bases, with 18 bases lying between them. CDR3 length equals 14 residues. DNA for the CDR3: TGCAGCGTGAGGGGGGCGGGAATGGTCAATGAGCAGTTCTTC. Translation: CSVRGAGMVNEQFF.

This clonotype was picked up one time. The chain recombines TRBV6-2 or TRBV6-3 with TRBJ1-2; D gene ambiguous. The CDR3 extends over 15 amino acids. V lost 3 bases, J lost 0 bases, and 11 bases lay in between. The germline V gene encodes CDR1 MNHEY and CDR2 SVGEGT. In DNA, the CDR3 is TGTGCCAGCAGTTATGGAGGGCTAGCTAACTATGGCTACACCTTC. It codes for CASSYGGLANYGYTF.

This clonotype was seen ten or more times. This sequence joins TRBV7-2 and TRBJ2-5; 7 bases agree with TRBD1. Per the germline V gene, CDR1 is SGHTA and CDR2 is FQGNSA. J lost 5 bases, V lost 4 bases, and 7 bases had no gene match. The CDR3 loop spans 14 amino acids. The CDR3 DNA reads as TGTGCCAGCAGCTCGACAGGGTTCGGGGAGACCCAGTACTTC. It is translated as CASSSTGFGETQYF. Variable domain in full (rest from reference TRBV7-2 and TRBJ2-5): GAGVSQSPSNKVTEKGKDVELRCDPISGHTALYWYRQSLGQGLEFLIYFQGNSAPDKSGLPSDRFSAERTGGSVSTLTIQRTQQEDSAVYLCASSSTGFGETQYFGPGTRLLVL.

Comment on this clonotype: Being one base from a much bigger clone, this may be a read error. The chain has TRBV6-2 or TRBV6-3 and TRBJ2-6; D may be TRBD1 or TRBD2 (6 bases each). This CDR3 has 16 residues. Germline V gene sequence: CDR1 MNHEY, CDR2 SVGEGT. This CDR3 is CASSLQGGSGANVQTF. DNA for the CDR3: TGTGCCAGCAGTCTACAGGGAGGCTCTGGGGCCAACGTCCAGACTTTC.

This clonotype was seen ten or more times. This could be a read error, since a much larger clone is one nucleotide away. This chain connects TRBV7-2 to TRBJ2-1; 10 nucleotides match TRBD2. CDR1 is SGHTA, CDR2 FQGNSA, per germline. CDR3 size: 14 residues. The CDR3 DNA reads TGTGCCAGCAGCTCACGACTAGCGGGCAATGGGCAGTTCTTC. Its translation is CASSSRLAGNGQFF. Filled out from reference TRBV7-2 and TRBJ2-1, the complete variable domain reads GAGVSQSPSNKVTEKGKDVELRCDPISGHTALYWYRQSLGQGLEFLIYFQGNSAPDKSGLPSDRFSAERTGGSVSTLTIQRTQQEDSAVYLCASSSRLAGNGQFFGPGTRLTVL.

This clonotype was picked up many times. This rearrangement joins TRBV12-3 or TRBV12-4 to TRBJ2-1, with D hard to call. V was cut by 6 bases and J by 6 bases, with 15 bases left in between. The CDR3 spans 14 residues. Written as DNA, the CDR3 is TGTGCCAGCAGCCTCGCGTTAGTTGGCAATGAGCAGTTCTTC. Translation gives CASSLALVGNEQFF.

Ten or more counts support this clonotype. The chain carries TRBV4-1 and TRBJ2-1; 8 positions agree with TRBD2. CDR1 MGHRA and CDR2 YSYEKL come from the germline V gene. This CDR3 is 16 amino acids long. After removal of 0 bases from V and 7 bases from J, the junction contained 8 bases not matched to a gene. CDR3 loop: CASSQDGLAEINEQFF. In DNA form, the CDR3 reads TGCGCCAGCAGCCAAGATGGACTAGCAGAGATTAATGAGCAGTTCTTC.

This clonotype was seen ten or more times. This chain joins TRBV6-2 or TRBV6-3 and TRBJ2-5; D not certain. The CDR3 has 16 amino acids. Trimming shortened V by 2 bases and J by 3 bases, and 16 bases separated the two germline ends. Germline V gene data show CDR1 as MNHEY and CDR2 as SVGEGT. CDR3 in amino acids: CASSYRAAARKETQYF. The CDR3 region has the DNA TGTGCCAGCAGTTACAGGGCCGCCGCCCGGAAAGAGACCCAGTACTTC.

As for this clonotype: One base away lies a much larger clone, so this may be a sequencing read error. This rearrangement joins TRBV20-1 to TRBJ2-4; D possibly corresponds to TRBD2 (5 bases). Germline lookup yields CDR1 DFQATT and CDR2 SNEGSKA (reference sequence). The CDR3 totals 16 residues. The CDR3 region has the DNA TGCAGTGCTAGTGACGACTATGGCCGGGCCAAAAGCATTCAGTACTTC. Its translation is CSASDDYGRAKSIQYF.

Details on this clonotype: This sequence may be a read error, since a much larger clone differs from it by one base. The genes are TRBV7-6 and TRBJ2-5; 9 nucleotides agree with TRBD1. Trimming cost V 4 bases and J 4 bases; bases outside gene matches: 7. The CDR3 totals 15 residues. From germline, CDR1 is SGHVS and CDR2 FNYEAQ. The CDR3 spells CASSSGQGQRETQYF. The DNA for the CDR3 is TGTGCCAGCAGCTCCGGACAGGGGCAAAGAGAGACCCAGTACTTC.

The sample holds many counts of this clonotype. The J gene is TRBJ2-3, the V gene TRBV2; 11 nucleotides agree with TRBD2. V lost 4 bases, J lost 4 bases, and 7 bases stayed unmatched. Germline assignment: CDR1 SNHLY and CDR2 FYNNEI. CDR3 length equals 16 residues. CDR3 in amino acids: CASSGGLAGGADTQYF. CDR3 DNA sequence: TGTGCCAGCAGTGGGGGCCTAGCGGGAGGAGCAGATACGCAGTATTTT.

The count of this clonotype is one. Without the conserved terminal phenylalanine or tryptophan, this CDR3 likely stems from a read error. This chain joins TRBV20-1 and TRBJ2-5; TRBD1 aligns across 7 bases. The CDR3 sequence is 14 residues long. Germline V lookup: CDR1 DFQATT, CDR2 SNEGSKA (reference sequence). This chain's CDR3 is CSATERQGSETQYI. The CDR3 nucleotides read TGCAGCGCTACTGAGAGACAGGGATCGGAGACCCAGTACATC.

On this clonotype itself: A read error may explain this, as a much larger clone is one base away. Here the CDR3 reads CVSSQGPYSNQPQHF. Here the CDR3 DNA reads TGTGTCAGTAGTCAGGGACCTTATAGCAATCAGCCCCAGCATTTT. The chain combines TRBV19 with TRBJ1-5; tentative D call: TRBD1 (5 bases). CDR1 is LNHDA and CDR2 is SQIVND in the germline V gene (reference sequence). The CDR3 is made up of 15 amino acids.

This clonotype occurred many times. The chain employs TRBV30 and TRBJ2-2, with 10 bases fitting TRBD1. This CDR3 is built from 13 residues. The V gene's germline CDR1 is GTSNPN and CDR2 SVGIG (reference sequence). J gave up 7 bases and V 8 bases, and 7 bases lay outside the gene matches. The DNA for the CDR3 is TGTGCCAGTGGACAGGGGGTTGGCGGGGAGCTGTTTTTT. It is translated as CASGQGVGGELFF.

The chain uses TRBV5-5 and TRBJ2-3; 8 nucleotides agree with TRBD2. V was pared by 2 bases and J by 3 bases, with 8 bases of the junction left unmatched. Germline V gene lookup returns CDR1 SGHKS and CDR2 YYEKEE (reference sequence). CDR3 size: 16 residues. The CDR3 region is CASSFLAGGQTDTQYF. The CDR3 DNA sequence: TGTGCCAGCAGCTTTCTGGCGGGAGGACAGACAGATACGCAGTATTTT.

As to this clonotype: A read error may explain this, as a much larger clone is one base away. The chain couples TRBV2 to TRBJ2-1, with 8 positions matching TRBD2. Germline CDR1 is SNHLY and CDR2 is FYNNEI. The CDR3 spans 15 residues. V lost 3 bases and J lost 6; bases outside the gene matches: 7. The CDR3 sequence: CASSDPGLVVNEQFF. In DNA form, the CDR3 reads TGTGCCAGCAGTGACCCGGGACTAGTCGTCAATGAGCAGTTCTTC.

There are many counts of this clonotype. V and J are TRBV20-1 and TRBJ2-7; 8 bases map to TRBD2. With 2 bases clipped from V and 4 bases from J, the junction kept 13 bases outside the gene matches. The germline V gene has CDR1 DFQATT and CDR2 SNEGSKA (reference sequence). The CDR3 is 16 residues long. The CDR3 spells CSARPHPTSGKYEQYF. The CDR3 nucleotides read TGCAGTGCTAGACCGCACCCAACTAGCGGAAAGTACGAGCAGTACTTC.

This clonotype was seen more than once but under ten times. The chain has TRBV20-1 and TRBJ2-3; D remains unclear. This CDR3 comprises 14 residues. Germline loops: CDR1 DFQATT, CDR2 SNEGSKA (reference sequence). V lost 2 bases, J lost 0 bases, and 9 bases lay in between. CDR3 coding DNA: TGCAGTGCTAGAAGGCAAGCTAGCACAGATACGCAGTATTTT. Translated, it gives CSARRQASTDTQYF.

This clonotype has at least ten counts. The genes are TRBV6-5 and TRBJ2-7, with a tentative D call TRBD2 (5 bases). The germline CDR1 and CDR2 sequences are MNHEY and SVGAGI. Trimming took 5 bases from V and 4 from J, leaving 15 bases between them. The CDR3 is 14 residues long. The CDR3 region is CASSEWARGYEQYF. The CDR3 DNA reads as TGTGCCAGCAGTGAGTGGGCTAGAGGGTACGAGCAGTACTTC.